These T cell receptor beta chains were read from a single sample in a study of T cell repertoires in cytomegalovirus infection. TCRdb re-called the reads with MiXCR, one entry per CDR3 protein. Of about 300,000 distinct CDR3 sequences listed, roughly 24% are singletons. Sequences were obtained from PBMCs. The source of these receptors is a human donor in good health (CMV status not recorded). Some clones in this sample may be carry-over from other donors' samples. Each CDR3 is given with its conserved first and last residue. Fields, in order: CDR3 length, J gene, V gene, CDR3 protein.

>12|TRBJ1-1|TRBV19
CASSRTSTRAFF
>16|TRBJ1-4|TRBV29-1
CSVPRQGRSTNEKLFF
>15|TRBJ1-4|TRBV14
CASSQYRSTNEKLFF
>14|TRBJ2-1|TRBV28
CASSSGTVYNEQFF
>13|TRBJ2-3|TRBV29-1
CSASTYSTDTQYF
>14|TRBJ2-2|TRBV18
CASSPDPGAGELFF
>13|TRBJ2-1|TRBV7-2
CASSLANYNEQFF
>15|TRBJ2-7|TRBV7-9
CASSSEGGGLYEQYF
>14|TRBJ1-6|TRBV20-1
CSAKAGTDNSPLHF
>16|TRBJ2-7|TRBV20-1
CSARDPTSGGSYEQYF
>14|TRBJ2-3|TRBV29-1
CSVAGTTDADTQYF
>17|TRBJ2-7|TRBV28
CASSSPRGIAVETEQYF
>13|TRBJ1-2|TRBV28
CASIDQPNYGYTF
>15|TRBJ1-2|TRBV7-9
CASSLTGNLGYGYTF
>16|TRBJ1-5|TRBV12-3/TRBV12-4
CASTRRLGRSNQPQHF
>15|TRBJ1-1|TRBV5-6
CASSWGANMNTEAFF
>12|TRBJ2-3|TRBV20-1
CSAIPPSEAQYF